This T cell receptor (beta chain) originates from a study of PD-L1 blockade in urothelial cancer. Looked up from germline, CDR1 is MDHEN and CDR2 is SYDVKM. V lost 3 bases, J lost 2 bases, and 4 bases stayed unmatched. This CDR3 has 14 amino acids. This table comes from immunoSEQ multiplex PCR, and its TCRdb copy is limited to in-frame clones, with some not included. The table includes roughly 39,000 clones, roughly 91% detected once. The chain couples TRBV28 to TRBJ2-7; 7 nucleotides line up with TRBD1. This sample comprised PBMCs, obtained around atezolizumab (anti-PD-L1) treatment. This clonotype was sampled from a man between 60 and 75 years old with urothelial cancer. The CDR3 DNA sequence: TGTGCCAGCAGTTTCACCGGGACAGCCTACGAGCAGTACTTC. This codes for CASSFTGTAYEQYF.